A single sample gave rise to the 20 T cell receptor beta chains below, sequenced in a study of metastatic and nonmetastatic thyroid tumors. TCRdb reassembled clones from the PCR reads with MiXCR. The sample holds approximately 40,000 clones, about an eighth seen once. Patients had received no treatment of any kind before thyroid surgery. The sequenced sample consisted of blood. The source of these receptors is a female donor with papillary thyroid cancer or a benign thyroid nodule (not recorded which). Some clones in this sample may be carry-over from other donors' samples.

There are many counts of this clone. The CDR3 bases are TGCAGTGCTCTTCCGGGACTAGCGGGAGAGCAGTTCTTC. Translating it yields CSALPGLAGEQFF. V usage is TRBV20-1 and J usage is TRBJ2-1, with TRBD2 matching 13 bases. CDR1 and CDR2 from the germline V gene are DFQATT and SNEGSKA (reference sequence). With V trimmed by 5 bases and J by 10 bases, 5 bases remained unmatched. This CDR3 is built from 13 residues.

This clone appeared once. The genes are TRBV2 and TRBJ2-1, with 14 bases that match TRBD2. With V trimmed by 3 bases and J by 2 bases, 12 bases remained unmatched. The CDR3 extends over 20 amino acids. CDR1 and CDR2 (germline): SNHLY, FYNNEI. CDR3 residues: CASSEPSGTSGRGAYNEQFF. CDR3 bases: TGTGCCAGCAGTGAGCCGTCCGGGACTAGCGGGAGAGGGGCCTACAATGAGCAGTTCTTC. Based on the CDR3 plus reference TRBV2 and TRBJ2-1, the full variable domain is EPEVTQTPSHQVTQMGQEVILRCVPISNHLYFYWYRQILGQKVEFLVSFYNNEISEKSEIFDDQFSVERPDGSNFTLKIRSTKLEDSAMYFCASSEPSGTSGRGAYNEQFFGPGTRLTVL.

The sample holds many counts of this clone. The J gene is TRBJ1-6, the V gene TRBV5-1; no definite D call. Trimming pared 4 bases from V and 7 bases from J, leaving 6 bases between. Germline CDR1 and CDR2: SGHRS and YFSETQ. The CDR3 runs 12 residues. This chain's CDR3 is CASSTTNSPLHF. Written as DNA, the CDR3 is TGCGCCAGCAGCACAACCAATTCACCCCTCCACTTT.

This clone was seen at least ten times. The rearrangement uses TRBV10-2 and TRBJ1-5, with D possibly matching TRBD1 (6 bases). This CDR3 region has 14 residues. Looked up from germline, CDR1 is WSHSY and CDR2 is SAAADI. V was trimmed by 6 bases and J by 2 bases, leaving 11 bases between them. The CDR3 region is CASSTSGGNQPQHF. For the CDR3, the DNA is TGCGCCAGCAGCACTTCAGGGGGCAATCAGCCCCAGCATTTT.

The gene calls are TRBV9 and TRBJ1-2, with a possible D match to TRBD1 (5 bases). Per the germline V gene, CDR1 is SGDLS and CDR2 is YYNGEE. This CDR3 comprises 17 residues. The germline V and J ends were trimmed by 3 bases and 4 bases, with 22 bases remaining between them. Here the CDR3 reads CASSDPRDGSGVYGYTF. The CDR3, as DNA: TGTGCCAGCAGCGACCCCCGGGACGGATCGGGGGTCTATGGCTACACCTTC.

This clone has a count of ten or more. The CDR3 DNA is TGTGCCAGCAGCTTATTCGGACAGGGTTATCAGCCCCAGCATTTT. Protein product: CASSLFGQGYQPQHF. This chain links TRBV7-2 with TRBJ1-5; 8 bases map to TRBD1. CDR1 SGHTA and CDR2 FQGNSA come from the germline V gene. Trimming at V came to 2 bases and at J to 5 bases, leaving 5 bases not matched to a gene. This CDR3 has 15 amino acids. The full variable domain, rest sourced from reference TRBV7-2 and TRBJ1-5, is GAGVSQSPSNKVTEKGKDVELRCDPISGHTALYWYRQSLGQGLEFLIYFQGNSAPDKSGLPSDRFSAERTGGSVSTLTIQRTQQEDSAVYLCASSLFGQGYQPQHFGDGTRLSIL.

The CDR3 here is CASSIEGRDYGYTF. The CDR3 DNA sequence: TGCGCCAGCAGTATAGAGGGGCGCGACTATGGCTACACCTTC. This sequence joins TRBV5-1 and TRBJ1-2, with TRBD1 as a possible D gene (5 bases). The V gene lost 5 bases and the J gene lost 3 bases, with 14 bases spanning the gap. Germline CDR1 is SGHRS and CDR2 is YFSETQ. The CDR3 has 14 amino acids.

This clone was observed at least ten times. The chain links TRBV28 to TRBJ1-5; no clear D gene. The CDR3 spans 13 residues. Germline V lookup: CDR1 MDHEN, CDR2 SYDVKM. V lost 3 bases, J lost 7 bases, and 10 bases lay in between. The CDR3 nucleotides read TGTGCCAGCAGTTTTGTTTTACTCCAGCCCCAGCATTTT. Protein product: CASSFVLLQPQHF. Combining the CDR3 with reference TRBV28 and TRBJ1-5 gives the whole variable domain DVKVTQSSRYLVKRTGEKVFLECVQDMDHENMFWYRQDPGLGLRLIYFSYDVKMKEKGDIPEGYSVSREKKERFSLILESASTNQTSMYLCASSFVLLQPQHFGDGTRLSIL.

The chain carries TRBV6-1 and TRBJ1-1; tentatively, D is TRBD1 (6 bases). Between the trimmed V and J ends, which lost 3 bases and 4 bases, there was a span of 15 bases. The germline V gene encodes CDR1 MNHNS and CDR2 SASEGT. The CDR3 contains 15 residues. As DNA, the CDR3 is TGTGCCAGCAGTGAGTTAAGAGGGGGGGGCACTGAAGCTTTCTTT. This codes for CASSELRGGGTEAFF.

Many counts were recorded for this clone. The chain employs TRBV5-1 and TRBJ1-2; possibly TRBD1 for D (6 bases). The CDR3 consists of 13 residues. In germline, CDR1 is SGHRS, CDR2 YFSETQ. V gave up 3 bases and J gave up 5 bases, with 11 bases separating them. The CDR3 protein is CASSSLGGYGYTF. In DNA, the CDR3 is TGCGCCAGCAGCTCCTTAGGGGGGTATGGCTACACCTTC.

This clone was seen at least ten times. The chain couples TRBV6-1 to TRBJ1-5; TRBD1 aligns across 10 bases. The CDR3 is 13 residues long. The junction had 5 bases not matched to a gene; V was cut back by 7 bases and J by 8 bases. The germline CDR1 and CDR2 sequences are MNHNS and SASEGT. The CDR3 here is CASKTTGGEPQHF. The CDR3 nucleotides are TGTGCCAGCAAAACGACAGGGGGCGAGCCCCAGCATTTT.

This clone was counted many times. The V and J genes are TRBV4-2 and TRBJ2-1; 11 nucleotides agree with TRBD2. Germline V lookup: CDR1 LGHNA, CDR2 YNFKEQ. CDR3 length: 17 amino acids. Unmatched junction bases numbered 9, after V lost 2 bases and J lost 6 bases. The CDR3 reads CASSQRKGLAEPNEQFF. The CDR3 DNA follows: TGTGCCAGCAGCCAACGTAAGGGACTAGCGGAGCCCAATGAGCAGTTCTTC.

The chain uses TRBV20-1 and TRBJ2-3, with 11 nucleotides matching TRBD2. The CDR3 runs to 17 residues. The germline V gene encodes CDR1 DFQATT and CDR2 SNEGSKA (reference sequence). Germline trimming cut 2 bases from V and 8 bases from J; bases unmatched to any gene: 15. CDR3 in amino acids: CSARRDRLAGGILTQYF. The CDR3 coding sequence is TGCAGTGCTAGAAGGGACCGATTAGCGGGAGGGATTCTTACGCAGTATTTT.

The rearrangement links TRBV20-1 to TRBJ2-1, with TRBD1 identical over 8 bases. V trimming: 8 bases; J trimming: 9 bases; junction bases outside the gene matches: 18. The CDR3 is 15 residues long. Per the germline V gene, CDR1 is DFQATT and CDR2 is SNEGSKA (reference sequence). The CDR3 protein is CSFYRTGAGGGEQFF. CDR3 DNA sequence: TGCAGTTTTTACCGTACCGGGGCAGGGGGCGGTGAGCAGTTCTTC.

This clone was counted at least ten times. The chain couples TRBV4-1 to TRBJ1-2; D gene ambiguous. V lost 0 bases and J 4 bases, leaving 9 bases between the germline ends. The CDR3 extends over 14 amino acids. Germline CDR1 and CDR2: MGHRA and YSYEKL. The CDR3 nucleotides read TGCGCCAGCAGCCAAGATGGTGCAGGCTATGGCTACACCTTC. Protein product: CASSQDGAGYGYTF.

This clone occurred many times. The chain recombines TRBV9 with TRBJ2-1; 7 positions match TRBD1. The CDR3 totals 15 residues. V lost 5 bases, J lost 6 bases, and 11 bases stayed unmatched. Germline loops: CDR1 SGDLS, CDR2 YYNGEE. The CDR3 is CASSELGQVINEQFF. The CDR3 DNA sequence: TGTGCCAGCAGTGAATTAGGACAGGTTATCAATGAGCAGTTCTTC.

The V call is TRBV27, the J call TRBJ2-7; D gene unclear. Germline CDR1 and CDR2: MNHEY and SMNVEV (reference sequence). The length of the CDR3 is 12 residues. V lost 5 bases to trimming and J lost 2 bases, with 7 bases between them. In DNA form, the CDR3 reads TGTGCCAGCAGTGGCAGACCCTACGAGCAGTACTTC. This codes for CASSGRPYEQYF.

This clone was picked up many times. The chain carries TRBV7-2 and TRBJ2-6; D unresolved. V was shortened by 5 bases and J by 0 bases, with 17 bases between the two germline ends. The CDR3 spans 18 residues. The germline gives CDR1 SGHTA, CDR2 FQGNSA. CDR3 in amino acids: CASSPLGRRSSGANVLTF. The CDR3 DNA sequence: TGTGCCAGCAGCCCTCTCGGACGGCGGAGCTCTGGGGCCAACGTCCTGACTTTC.

This clone was seen repeatedly, ten times or more. The rearrangement joins TRBV28 to TRBJ1-2, with 7 bases identical to TRBD1. The trim removed 4 bases at V and 3 bases at J, leaving 8 bases unmatched. The CDR3 contains 15 residues. Germline-derived CDR1 and CDR2 are MDHEN and SYDVKM. CDR3 protein: CASSWDSSYYYGYTF. CDR3 bases: TGTGCCAGCAGTTGGGACAGTTCCTATTACTATGGCTACACCTTC.

This clone was recorded at least ten times. The V gene is TRBV20-1, the J gene TRBJ2-5; 13 nucleotides line up with TRBD2. With 6 bases clipped from V and 5 bases from J, the junction kept 9 bases outside the gene matches. Looked up from germline, CDR1 is DFQATT and CDR2 is SNEGSKA (reference sequence). The CDR3 contains 15 residues. CDR3 sequence: CSAIGLAGDGETQYF. DNA for the CDR3: TGCAGTGCCATCGGACTAGCGGGGGATGGTGAGACCCAGTACTTC.